This TCR beta chain was profiled in a study of T cell repertoires in cytomegalovirus infection. There are 16 residues in the CDR3. Germline V gene lookup returns CDR1 SGHNT and CDR2 YYREEE (reference sequence). Between the trimmed V and J ends, which lost 3 bases and 0 bases, there was a span of 15 bases. A single record per CDR3 protein comes from TCRdb applying MiXCR to the reads. Of approximately 110,000 distinct CDR3 sequences in the sample, 32% are singletons; the top ten hold roughly three fifths. In its sample, this clonotype was seen a few times. As yet, its antigen is unknown. The sample in question was CD8+ T cells from cultured PBMCs, obtained from culture after CMV antigen stimulation. The sequence came from a human donor in good health (CMV status not recorded). Some clones in this sample may be carry-over from other donors' samples. The chain is built from TRBV5-4 and TRBJ1-1; D is possibly TRBD1 (6 bases). CDR3 residues: CASSSKWGALNTEAFF. The CDR3 region has the DNA TGTGCCAGCAGCTCAAAATGGGGGGCACTGAACACTGAAGCTTTCTTT.